This T cell receptor beta chain came from a study of preoperative IRX-2 immunotherapy in early breast cancer. The ends lost 4 bases at V and 6 bases at J; junction bases unmatched: 10. This CDR3 is 16 amino acids long. Germline V CDR1 and CDR2: ENHRY, SYGVKD. This table comes from immunoSEQ multiplex PCR, and its TCRdb copy is limited to in-frame clones, with some not included. This table holds approximately 24,000 clones, about 87% found once. Specified treatment: preoperative locoregional IRX-2 cytokine immunotherapy. Preoperative locoregional IRX-2 cytokine immunotherapy was tested in the phase Ib source study.

V usage is TRBV10-3 and J usage is TRBJ1-2, with 11 bases aligning to TRBD1. The source was tumor tissue, collected after IRX-2 immunotherapy. The source is a human donor with breast cancer. CDR3 protein: CAISGTGGGLGDGYTF. The CDR3 DNA sequence: TGTGCCATCAGTGGGACAGGGGGCGGTTTGGGTGATGGCTACACCTTC.